The clone carrying this TCR beta chain turned up a few times. Per the study methods: Estimation of nucleated cell counts relied on the amplification of reference gene primers. TCRdb keeps only in-frame clones here, not all; method: immunoSEQ multiplex PCR. V, J and clone size are taken as reported in that table, and D and trimming were inferred from the DNA itself. The data show 310,000 or so clones, with 89% seen just once and 5% to 7.5% held by the top ten. The data originate from a study of blood T cell repertoires in COVID-19. At the level of the study: COVID-19 samples, acute and convalescent, were from the United States, Italy and Spain. T cells, B-cell-depleted T cells, or PBMCs supplied cDNA or gDNA.

This CDR3 has 19 amino acids. Germline loops: CDR1 LGHDT, CDR2 YNNKEL (reference sequence). J gave up 6 bases and V 4 bases, and 18 bases lay outside the gene matches. This clonotype was obtained from a man between 18 and 35 years old who had recovered from COVID-19. The chain links TRBV3-1 (or the pseudogene TRBV3-2) to TRBJ2-2; 9 bases align to TRBD1. Sample: peripheral blood. The CDR3 DNA reads TGTGCCAGCAGCCGTTTTAGTAAAGCGACAGGGGGTTTCCCCGGGGAGCTGTTTTTT. This encodes CASSRFSKATGGFPGELFF.